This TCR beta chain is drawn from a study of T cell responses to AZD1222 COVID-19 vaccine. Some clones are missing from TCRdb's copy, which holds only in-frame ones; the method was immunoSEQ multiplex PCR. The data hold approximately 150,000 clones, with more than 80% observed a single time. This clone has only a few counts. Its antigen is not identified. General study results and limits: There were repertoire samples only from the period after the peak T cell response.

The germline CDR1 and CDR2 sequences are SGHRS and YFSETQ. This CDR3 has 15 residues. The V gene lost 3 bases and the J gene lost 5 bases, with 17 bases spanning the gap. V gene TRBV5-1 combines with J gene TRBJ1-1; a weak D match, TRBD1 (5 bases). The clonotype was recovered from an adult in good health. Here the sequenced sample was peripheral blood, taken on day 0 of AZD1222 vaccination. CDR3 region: CASSSEQVFGTEAFF. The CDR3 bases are TGCGCCAGCAGCTCCGAACAGGTCTTCGGAACTGAAGCTTTCTTT.